This T cell receptor (beta chain) was captured in a study of radiotherapy plus CTLA-4 blockade in lung cancer. Study-level information: Objective response rate was over 15%; disease control rate, approximately 30%.

Notes on the study in general: Response, reportedly, was best predicted by interferon-beta along with early blood T cell clone dynamics.

Profiling relied on immunoSEQ multiplex PCR, and the TCRdb table lists in-frame clones only, not all of them. The profile shows about 73,000 clones, 87% of them singletons. This CDR3 comprises 16 residues. The V end lost 0 bases, the J end lost 2 bases, and 11 bases lay between the germline ends. Germline CDR1 SGHDT, CDR2 YYEEEE. Concerning this clone itself: Its antigen is currently unknown.

The rearrangement joins TRBV5-6 to TRBJ1-4, with D possibly TRBD1 on 6 matching bases. This TCR derives from a human donor with non-small cell lung cancer that progressed on radiotherapy plus ipilimumab. The source was peripheral blood, collected from a patient treated with radiotherapy plus ipilimumab. DNA of the CDR3: TGTGCCAGCAGCTTGGCTTCAACAGGGACTAATGAAAAACTGTTTTTT. Translating gives CASSLASTGTNEKLFF.